This TCR beta chain was documented in a study of blood T cell repertoires in COVID-19. Some clones are missing from TCRdb's copy, which holds only in-frame ones; the method was immunoSEQ multiplex PCR. The repertoire holds some 320,000 clones, with more than 70% as singletons. Germline V gene sequence: CDR1 SGHVS, CDR2 FQNEAQ. This CDR3 is 17 amino acids long. J was trimmed by 0 bases and V by 6 bases; bases with no gene match: 13. Sequencing was done on a sample of PBMCs or T cells enriched from blood (not recorded which). This TCR came from a woman younger than 45 who had recovered from COVID-19. The chain joins TRBV7-8 to TRBJ1-2; 7 bases align to TRBD1. The CDR3 loop reads CASREGQSTLANYGYTF. The DNA of the CDR3 is TGTGCCAGCAGGGAGGGACAGAGTACATTAGCTAACTATGGCTACACCTTC.